These 30 T cell receptor beta chains originate from one sample sequenced in a study of CD8+CD57+ T cells in acquired aplastic anemia. It was patients with CD8+CD57+ cell expansion by flow cytometry who were chosen for sequencing. Template material for TCR beta VDJ and CDR3 profiling consisted of genomic DNA. TCRdb re-called the reads through MiXCR, storing one row per CDR3 protein. The repertoire holds roughly 120,000 distinct CDR3 sequences, 45% to 60% seen once, with around 29% in the top ten. Sequenced input: sorted CD4+, CD8+, or CD8+CD57+ T cells (not recorded which) from PBMCs. Receptors originate from a human donor with aplastic anemia.

V usage is TRBV12-3 or TRBV12-4 and J usage is TRBJ2-3; D not certain. The CDR3 sequence is 17 residues long. V lost 4 bases and J lost 0, with 17 bases in between. The chain's CDR3 is CASSSHFPATSTDTQYF. In DNA, the CDR3 is TGTGCCAGCAGTTCTCATTTTCCAGCTACTAGCACAGATACGCAGTATTTT.

The chain couples TRBV19 to TRBJ1-2, with D maybe TRBD1 (6 bases). CDR3 length equals 15 residues. Germline V gene lookup returns CDR1 LNHDA and CDR2 SQIVND (reference sequence). The V gene lost 1 base and the J gene lost 4 bases, with 13 bases spanning the gap. DNA for the CDR3: TGTGCCAGTAGTATAGCGACAGGACGCGGCTATGGCTACACCTTC. It yields the protein CASSIATGRGYGYTF.

This clonotype was recorded a few times. This sequence joins TRBV12-3 or TRBV12-4 and TRBJ1-2, with a tentative D call TRBD1 (5 bases). Trimming cost V 3 bases and J 3 bases, with 17 bases left between them. The CDR3 spans 16 residues. CDR3 residues: CASSFGTSGGDYGYTF. The CDR3 DNA is TGTGCCAGCAGTTTCGGGACTAGCGGGGGGGACTATGGCTACACCTTC.

This clonotype was counted a single time. The rearrangement joins TRBV10-3 to TRBJ2-5; tentatively, D is TRBD1 (5 bases). The CDR3 contains 14 residues. Germline V gene lookup returns CDR1 ENHRY and CDR2 SYGVKD. V was trimmed by 2 bases and J by 5 bases, leaving 12 bases between them. The CDR3 spells CAISEARVGETQYF. CDR3 nucleotides: TGTGCCATCAGTGAGGCCAGGGTGGGTGAGACCCAGTACTTC.

This clonotype was seen only once. A clone one base away is much larger, so this may be a read error. This chain joins TRBV11-2 and TRBJ1-1, with D unclear. CDR1 and CDR2 (germline): SGHAT, FQNNGV. V was shortened by 1 base and J by 5 bases, with 11 bases between the two germline ends. CDR3 size: 14 residues. This chain's CDR3 is CASSLGGVRTEAFF. The CDR3 region has the DNA TGTGCCAGCAGCTTAGGCGGAGTGAGGACTGAAGCTTTCTTT.

In this sample, this clonotype turned up a few times. J is TRBJ1-1 and V is TRBV19, with a possible D match to TRBD1 (5 bases). The V and J ends lost 1 base and 4 bases respectively, with 7 bases between them. The CDR3 totals 13 residues. The V gene's germline CDR1 is LNHDA and CDR2 SQIVND (reference sequence). CDR3 sequence: CASSIGGGTEAFF. Here the CDR3 DNA reads TGTGCCAGTAGTATAGGTGGGGGCACTGAAGCTTTCTTT.

This clonotype was observed at least ten times. The rearrangement joins TRBV29-1 to TRBJ2-7, with 7 nucleotides matching TRBD1. This CDR3 is 14 amino acids long. The germline V gene encodes CDR1 SQVTM and CDR2 ANQGSEA. V lost 1 base, J lost 2 bases, and 5 bases stayed unmatched. This CDR3 is CSVEVPGQTYEQYF. CDR3 nucleotides: TGCAGCGTTGAAGTTCCGGGACAGACCTACGAGCAGTACTTC.

The chain recombines TRBV3-1 with TRBJ2-7; D might be TRBD1 or TRBD2, each matching 7 bases. The CDR3 runs to 15 residues. Trimming pared 1 base from V and 4 bases from J, leaving 14 bases between. Germline V gene sequence: CDR1 LGHDT, CDR2 YNNKEL (reference sequence). CDR3 residues: CASSQGAGGGYEQYF. In DNA, the CDR3 is TGTGCCAGCAGCCAAGGGGCAGGGGGAGGGTACGAGCAGTACTTC.

This clonotype was recorded many times. The chain couples TRBV19 to TRBJ1-6, with unresolved D. Between the trimmed V and J ends, which lost 9 bases and 7 bases, there was a span of 13 bases. Germline V gene data show CDR1 as LNHDA and CDR2 as SQIVND (reference sequence). The CDR3 runs 13 residues. DNA for the CDR3: TGTGCCAGCAGCGCCGGGATGAATTCACCCCTCCACTTT. Amino acid sequence: CASSAGMNSPLHF. The entire variable domain, with the rest obtained from reference TRBV19 and TRBJ1-6, is as follows: DGGITQSPKYLFRKEGQNVTLSCEQNLNHDAMYWYRQDPGQGLRLIYYSQIVNDFQKGDIAEGYSVSREKKESFPLTVTSAQKNPTAFYLCASSAGMNSPLHFGNGTRLTVT.

J is TRBJ2-7 and V is TRBV6-1, with a weak D call TRBD2 (5 bases). The CDR3 runs 15 residues. Germline assignment: CDR1 MNHNS and CDR2 SASEGT. Trimming left V 1 base short and J 2 bases short, with 12 bases between. The CDR3: CASSEGETTAYEQYF. The CDR3 DNA reads TGTGCCAGCAGTGAAGGAGAGACTACAGCCTACGAGCAGTACTTC.

This rearrangement joins TRBV7-2 to TRBJ2-6; D might be TRBD1 or TRBD2, each matching 5 bases. CDR1 SGHTA and CDR2 FQGNSA come from the germline V gene. The CDR3 sequence is 15 residues long. Between the trimmed V and J ends, which lost 5 bases and 1 base, there was a span of 9 bases. The CDR3 sequence: CASSPRGSGANVLTF. CDR3 in DNA: TGTGCCAGCAGCCCGAGGGGTTCTGGGGCCAACGTCCTGACTTTC.

This clonotype is categorized as hyperexpanded. This chain connects TRBV2 to TRBJ2-1, with D uncertain. This CDR3 contains 14 residues. Trimming stripped 7 bases from V and 5 bases from J, with 15 bases between. Germline assignment: CDR1 SNHLY and CDR2 FYNNEI. The CDR3 spells CASTGPTPDNEQFF. In nucleotides, the CDR3 is TGTGCCAGCACCGGACCCACCCCGGACAATGAGCAGTTCTTC.

CDR3 coding DNA: TGTGCCAGCAGCTTGACAGGGGGCGTAGGGGCTGAAGCTTTCTTT. This encodes CASSLTGGVGAEAFF. V gene TRBV6-4 combines with J gene TRBJ1-1; 10 bases are shared with TRBD1. This CDR3 spans 15 amino acids. CDR1 and CDR2 (germline): MRHNA, SNTAGT. With V trimmed by 6 bases and J by 6 bases, 10 bases remained unmatched.

This chain connects TRBV19 to TRBJ1-2; D not certain. Per the germline V gene, CDR1 is LNHDA and CDR2 is SQIVND (reference sequence). Trimming shortened V by 7 bases and J by 3 bases, and 15 bases separated the two germline ends. The CDR3 runs to 14 residues. CDR3 nucleotide sequence: TGTGCCAGTAACTTCCCCGGACGGGACTATGGCTACACCTTC. Its protein product is CASNFPGRDYGYTF.

The chain employs TRBV12-5 and TRBJ1-1; 8 bases fit TRBD1. V was clipped by 6 bases and J by 10 bases; unmatched bases: 7. Germline V gene sequence: CDR1 LGHNT, CDR2 FRNRAP. This CDR3 has 12 residues. In DNA form, the CDR3 reads TGTGCTAGTGGCGACAGGGGTCGGGTAGCTTTCTTT. Amino acid sequence: CASGDRGRVAFF.

The chain joins TRBV9 to TRBJ2-5; D is ambiguous. In germline, CDR1 is SGDLS, CDR2 YYNGEE. V lost 4 bases and J 4 bases, leaving 11 bases between the germline ends. The length of the CDR3 is 13 residues. The chain's CDR3 is CASSTDSLETQYF. The CDR3 DNA sequence: TGTGCCAGCAGCACAGACTCGCTAGAGACCCAGTACTTC.

There are many counts of this clonotype. The chain combines TRBV19 with TRBJ1-6, with a weak D call TRBD1 (5 bases). This CDR3 spans 15 amino acids. CDR1 and CDR2 from the germline V gene are LNHDA and SQIVND (reference sequence). The V end lost 7 bases, the J end lost 9 bases, and 19 bases lay between the germline ends. The CDR3 nucleotides read TGTGCCAGTACCGAGGGAGGCCTTAGGGGTTCACCCCTCCACTTT. This encodes CASTEGGLRGSPLHF.

This clonotype was detected only once. The chain combines TRBV9 with TRBJ1-2; no reliable D call. The CDR3 extends over 11 amino acids. Germline values: CDR1 SGDLS, CDR2 YYNGEE. V lost 4 bases to trimming and J lost 2 bases, with 3 bases between them. CDR3 sequence (DNA): TGTGCCAGCAGCAAGAACTATGGCTACACCTTC. As protein: CASSKNYGYTF.

This clonotype was seen ten or more times. The chain uses TRBV7-2 and TRBJ1-2; 8 bases fit TRBD1. CDR1 and CDR2 (germline): SGHTA, FQGNSA. The CDR3 contains 14 residues. J lost 5 bases, V lost 5 bases, and 7 bases had no gene match. This CDR3 is CASSEGTGIYGYTF. DNA for the CDR3: TGTGCCAGCAGCGAAGGGACAGGAATATATGGCTACACCTTC.

V and J are TRBV7-8 and TRBJ2-7; D possibly uses TRBD1 or TRBD2 (5 bases each). V was shortened by 5 bases and J by 0 bases, with 17 bases between the two germline ends. CDR1 is SGHVS and CDR2 is FQNEAQ in the germline V gene. The CDR3 is made up of 16 amino acids. The CDR3 loop reads CASSLSGTESSYEQYF. In DNA form, the CDR3 reads TGTGCCAGCAGCCTCTCCGGGACCGAGAGCTCCTACGAGCAGTACTTC.

This chain uses TRBV10-3 with TRBJ2-3; 8 bases are a match to TRBD1. The CDR3 has 16 amino acids. V trimming: 4 bases; J trimming: 2 bases; junction bases outside the gene matches: 8. Germline loops: CDR1 ENHRY, CDR2 SYGVKD. CDR3 residues: CAISVLGQAHTDTQYF. In DNA, the CDR3 is TGTGCCATCAGTGTCTTGGGACAGGCGCACACAGATACGCAGTATTTT.

The chain recombines TRBV7-6 with TRBJ2-5, with 7 bases lining up with TRBD2. CDR3 size: 13 residues. J was trimmed by 7 bases and V by 5 bases; bases with no gene match: 7. Germline V lookup: CDR1 SGHVS, CDR2 FNYEAQ. The CDR3 spells CASSLRLAGTQYF. CDR3 sequence (DNA): TGTGCCAGCAGCCTCCGACTAGCTGGGACCCAGTACTTC.

The genes are TRBV24-1 and TRBJ2-7, with a tentative D call TRBD2 (7 bases). Per the germline V gene, CDR1 is KGHDR and CDR2 is SFDVKD. This CDR3 region has 15 residues. V was clipped by 6 bases and J by 7 bases, with 21 bases between them. CDR3 DNA sequence: TGTGCCACCAGTCTCACGGGGGGCAACACCGGGGAGCAGTACTTC. Residues: CATSLTGGNTGEQYF.

V is TRBV20-1 and J is TRBJ1-5, with D uncertain. V was pared by 6 bases and J by 11 bases, with 14 bases between. CDR3 length equals 11 residues. Per the germline V gene, CDR1 is DFQATT and CDR2 is SNEGSKA (reference sequence). CDR3 nucleotides: TGCAGTGCAGAAGACGGGGTTGCCCAGCATTTT. Encoded protein: CSAEDGVAQHF.

This chain uses TRBV9 with TRBJ2-3; 8 bases fit TRBD2. Germline CDR1 reads SGDLS; CDR2 reads YYNGEE. The CDR3 contains 15 residues. The J segment lost 7 bases and the V segment lost 3 bases, leaving 10 bases of the junction unmatched. The CDR3 loop is CASSGRGGVLYTQYF. DNA of the CDR3: TGTGCCAGCAGCGGACGGGGGGGCGTACTATATACGCAGTATTTT.

The chain recombines TRBV20-1 with TRBJ1-1, with D perhaps matching TRBD1 (5 bases). This CDR3 has 13 residues. Trimming took 2 bases from V and 5 from J, leaving 12 bases between them. CDR1 is DFQATT, CDR2 SNEGSKA, per germline (reference sequence). CDR3 residues: CSARPRGETEAFF. The CDR3 DNA sequence: TGCAGTGCTAGACCCAGAGGGGAGACTGAAGCTTTCTTT.

V usage is TRBV6-5 and J usage is TRBJ2-1; unclear D gene. The germline gives CDR1 MNHEY, CDR2 SVGAGI. This CDR3 region has 12 residues. Deletions cut 0 bases from V and 10 bases from J, with 7 bases between. The CDR3 nucleotides read TGTGCCAGCAGTTACTCGACGCGCGAGCAGTTCTTC. It is translated as CASSYSTREQFF.

This rearrangement joins TRBV20-1 to TRBJ2-5, with D possibly being TRBD2 (6 bases). The CDR3 runs 12 residues. The ends were cut back, 3 bases at V and 4 bases at J, with 9 bases in the middle. Germline values: CDR1 DFQATT, CDR2 SNEGSKA (reference sequence). In DNA, the CDR3 is TGCAGTGCTAGGGGTAGCGGAGAGACCCAGTACTTC. Protein product: CSARGSGETQYF.

V is TRBV6-1 and J is TRBJ1-5; D unresolved. CDR1 and CDR2 from the germline V gene are MNHNS and SASEGT. The CDR3 runs to 14 residues. Trimming stripped 5 bases from V and 6 bases from J, with 14 bases between. The CDR3 sequence: CASSPMGVAQPQHF. The CDR3 DNA follows: TGTGCCAGCAGTCCCATGGGTGTAGCTCAGCCCCAGCATTTT.

The chain links TRBV6-7 to TRBJ1-1; D gene uncertain. TRBV6-7 is sorted into the ORF group, with uncertain function. The V end was cut by 2 bases, the J end by 1 base, with 11 bases between. The CDR3 runs to 15 residues. DNA of the CDR3: TGTGCCAGCAGTTACCGGGCCGTTGAGAACACTGAAGCTTTCTTT. Amino acids: CASSYRAVENTEAFF.